This T cell receptor beta chain was documented in a study of T cell responses to AZD1222 COVID-19 vaccine. General study points: Baseline serology detected seropositivity in only a handful of AZD1222 recipients. When two AZD1222 doses had been given, Spike-specific TCR breadth and depth rose.

The CDR3 runs to 14 residues. Germline V gene sequence: CDR1 SQVTM, CDR2 ANQGSEA. Trimming left V 2 bases short and J 5 bases short, with 13 bases between. Sequencing was performed with immunoSEQ multiplex PCR; in TCRdb, only in-frame clones are kept and a portion is missing. The sample includes around 130,000 clones, 90% of them seen just once. Concerning this clone: Its cognate antigen is unknown.

The sequence came from an adult who received the MenACWY meningococcal vaccine as a control. The chain uses TRBV29-1 and TRBJ2-1; D is ambiguous. This specimen was peripheral blood, taken 28 days after the second dose of the MenACWY control vaccine. The chain's CDR3 is CSVECVDPDNEQFF. The CDR3 DNA reads as TGCAGCGTTGAATGTGTCGATCCTGACAATGAGCAGTTCTTC.